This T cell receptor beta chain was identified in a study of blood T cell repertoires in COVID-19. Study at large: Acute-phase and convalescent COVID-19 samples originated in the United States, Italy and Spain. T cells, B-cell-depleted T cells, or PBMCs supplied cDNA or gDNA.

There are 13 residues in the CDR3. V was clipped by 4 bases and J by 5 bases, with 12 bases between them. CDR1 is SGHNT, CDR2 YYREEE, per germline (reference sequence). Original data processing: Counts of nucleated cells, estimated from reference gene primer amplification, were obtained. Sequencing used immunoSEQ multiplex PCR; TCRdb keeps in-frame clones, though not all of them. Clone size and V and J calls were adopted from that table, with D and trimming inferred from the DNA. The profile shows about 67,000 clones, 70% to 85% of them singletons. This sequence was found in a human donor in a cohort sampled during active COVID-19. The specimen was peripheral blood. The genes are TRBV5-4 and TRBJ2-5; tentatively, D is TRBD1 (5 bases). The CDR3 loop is CASSQSPGETQYF. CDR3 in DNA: TGTGCCAGCAGCCAGAGCCCAGGGGAGACCCAGTACTTC.